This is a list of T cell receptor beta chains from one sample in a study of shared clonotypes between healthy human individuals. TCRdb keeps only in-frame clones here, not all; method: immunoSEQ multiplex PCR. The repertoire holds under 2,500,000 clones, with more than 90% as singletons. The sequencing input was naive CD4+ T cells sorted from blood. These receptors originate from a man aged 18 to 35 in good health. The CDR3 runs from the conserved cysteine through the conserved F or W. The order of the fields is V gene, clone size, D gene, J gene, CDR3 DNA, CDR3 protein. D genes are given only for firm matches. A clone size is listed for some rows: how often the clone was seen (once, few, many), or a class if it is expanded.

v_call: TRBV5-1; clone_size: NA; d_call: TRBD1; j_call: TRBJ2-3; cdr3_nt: TGCGCCAGCAGCTTGGGGGGACAGGCCACAGATACGCAGTATTTT; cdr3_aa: CASSLGGQATDTQYF
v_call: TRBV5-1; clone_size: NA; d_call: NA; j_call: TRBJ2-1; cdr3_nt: TGCGCCAGCAGCAAGCGGATCTCCTACAATGAGCAGTTCTTC; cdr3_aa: CASSKRISYNEQFF
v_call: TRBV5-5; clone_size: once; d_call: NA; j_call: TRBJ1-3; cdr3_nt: TGTGCCAGCAGCTTCGAGGGCGGCTCTGGAAACACCATATATTTT; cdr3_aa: CASSFEGGSGNTIYF
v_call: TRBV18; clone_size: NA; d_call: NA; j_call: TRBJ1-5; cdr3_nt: TGTGCCAGCTCACTGTCCAACGGAAACAATCAGCCCCAGCATTTT; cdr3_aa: CASSLSNGNNQPQHF
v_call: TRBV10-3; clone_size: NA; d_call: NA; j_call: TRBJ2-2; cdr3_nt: TGTGCCATCTCAGGTGTCGGGACGCTGAACACCGGGGAGCTGTTTTTT; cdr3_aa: CAISGVGTLNTGELFF
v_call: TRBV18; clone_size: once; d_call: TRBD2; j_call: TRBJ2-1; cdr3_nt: TGTGCCAGCTCACCTGCTAGCGGGGGTTATGGGCAGTTCTTC; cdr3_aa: CASSPASGGYGQFF
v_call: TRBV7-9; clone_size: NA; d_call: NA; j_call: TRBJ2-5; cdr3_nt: TGTGCCAGCAGCTTCTGGGGGGTCCTAGAGACCCAGTACTTC; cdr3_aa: CASSFWGVLETQYF
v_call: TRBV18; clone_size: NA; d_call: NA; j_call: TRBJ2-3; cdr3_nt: TGTGCCAGCTCACCCAAAAAGGATACGCAGTATTTT; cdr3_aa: CASSPKKDTQYF
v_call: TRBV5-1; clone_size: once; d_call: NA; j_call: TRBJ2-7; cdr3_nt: TGCGCCAGCAGCTTGGTTGGGGGGCTAACCTACGAGCAGTACTTC; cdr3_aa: CASSLVGGLTYEQYF
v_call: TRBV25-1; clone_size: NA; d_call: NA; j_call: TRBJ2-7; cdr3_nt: TGTGCCAGCAGTGGGCAGGGGAGCTCCTACGAGCAGTACTTC; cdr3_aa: CASSGQGSSYEQYF
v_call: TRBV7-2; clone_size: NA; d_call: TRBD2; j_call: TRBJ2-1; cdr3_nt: TGTGCCAGCAGCTTTCCGGGACTAGCGACTGAGCAGTTCTTC; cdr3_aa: CASSFPGLATEQFF
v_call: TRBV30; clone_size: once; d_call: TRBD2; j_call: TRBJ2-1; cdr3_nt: TGTGCCTGGAGTGTATTATTAGCGGGGGGCTCCTACAATGAGCAGTTCTTC; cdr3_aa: CAWSVLLAGGSYNEQFF
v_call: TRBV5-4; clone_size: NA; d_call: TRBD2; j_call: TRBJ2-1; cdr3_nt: TGTGCCAGCAGTTTTACTAGCGGTGAGCAGTTCTTC; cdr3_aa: CASSFTSGEQFF
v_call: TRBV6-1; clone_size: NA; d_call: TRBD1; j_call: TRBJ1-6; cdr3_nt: TGTGCCAGCAGCGCGAGGACAGGGAATAATTCACCCCTCCACTTT; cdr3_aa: CASSARTGNNSPLHF
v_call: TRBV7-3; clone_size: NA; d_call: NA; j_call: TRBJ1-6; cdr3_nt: TGTGCCAGCAGCTTAAGTGGACGCCAAAGCTCCTATAATTCACCCCTCCACTTT; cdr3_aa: CASSLSGRQSSYNSPLHF
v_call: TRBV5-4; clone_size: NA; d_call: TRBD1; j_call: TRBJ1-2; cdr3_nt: TGTGCCAGCAGGGGGGCCGGCGGGACAGGAAACTATGGCTACACCTTC; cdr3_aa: CASRGAGGTGNYGYTF
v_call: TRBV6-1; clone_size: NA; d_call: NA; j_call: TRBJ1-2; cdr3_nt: TGTGCCAGCAGTGAAGCAACAGATATCTATGGCTACACCTTC; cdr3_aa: CASSEATDIYGYTF
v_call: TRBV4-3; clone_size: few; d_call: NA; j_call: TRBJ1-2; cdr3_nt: TGCGCCAGCAGCCAAGTGTTACAGACCTATGGCTACACCTTC; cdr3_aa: CASSQVLQTYGYTF
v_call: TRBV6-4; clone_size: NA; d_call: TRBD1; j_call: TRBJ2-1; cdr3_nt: TGTGCCAGCAGTCTCCGCTCAGGGGGCACTAACAATGAGCAGTTCTTC; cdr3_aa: CASSLRSGGTNNEQFF
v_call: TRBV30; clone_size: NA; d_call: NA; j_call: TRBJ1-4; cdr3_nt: TGTGCCTGGAGCAACGTTCATACCGTCTTT; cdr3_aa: CAWSNVHTVF
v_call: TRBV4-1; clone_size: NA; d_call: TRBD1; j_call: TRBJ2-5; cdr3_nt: TGCGCCAGCAGCCACTTTGACAGGGACCAAGAGACCCAGTACTTC; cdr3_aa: CASSHFDRDQETQYF
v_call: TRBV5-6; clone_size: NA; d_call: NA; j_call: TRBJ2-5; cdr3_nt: TGTGCCAGCAGCTGGGCAGGGCAAGAGACCCAGTACTTC; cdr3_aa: CASSWAGQETQYF
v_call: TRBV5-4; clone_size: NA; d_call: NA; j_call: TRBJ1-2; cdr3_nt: TGTGCCAGCAGCTTGAGGGGGGGCTACACCTTC; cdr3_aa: CASSLRGGYTF
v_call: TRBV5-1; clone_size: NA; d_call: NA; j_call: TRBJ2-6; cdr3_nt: TGCGCCAGCAGCTTGGCGGCACCTACTGGGGCCAACGTCCTGACTTTC; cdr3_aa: CASSLAAPTGANVLTF
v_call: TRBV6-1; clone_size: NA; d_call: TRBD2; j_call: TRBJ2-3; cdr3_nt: TGTGCCAGCAGTGAAGGGCTAGCGGGGGGGCCACGTTCAGATACGCAGTATTTT; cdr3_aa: CASSEGLAGGPRSDTQYF
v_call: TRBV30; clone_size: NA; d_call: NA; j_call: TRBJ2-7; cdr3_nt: TGTGCCTGGACCACAGGAGTCCTTTCCTACGAGCAGTACTTC; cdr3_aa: CAWTTGVLSYEQYF
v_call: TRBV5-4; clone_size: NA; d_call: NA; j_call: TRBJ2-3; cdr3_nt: TGTGCCAGCAGCTTGGGAGGGGCAGGCACAGATACGCAGTATTTT; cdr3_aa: CASSLGGAGTDTQYF
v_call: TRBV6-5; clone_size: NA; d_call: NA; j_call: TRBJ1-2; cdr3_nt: TGTGCCAGCCAGAAGGGCGGGGCGGTCGGGGGCTACACCTTC; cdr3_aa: CASQKGGAVGGYTF
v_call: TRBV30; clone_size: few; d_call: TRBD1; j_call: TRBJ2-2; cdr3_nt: TGTGCCTGGAAGGGACAGATACAATCCGGGGAGCTGTTTTTT; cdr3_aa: CAWKGQIQSGELFF